The T cell receptor beta chain described here comes from a study of beta chain features in type 1 diabetes. Sequencing targeted expressed TCRB transcripts, as all isolated RNA had been reverse transcribed. The assay was immunoSEQ multiplex PCR, and TCRdb's table has in-frame clones only and misses some. The table has 300,000 to 350,000 clones, around 7.6% seen once. V trimming: 3 bases; J trimming: 0 bases; junction bases outside the gene matches: 7. CDR1 KGHSH and CDR2 LQKENI come from the germline V gene. The CDR3 consists of 18 residues. This clonotype was obtained from a woman aged 18-29 years in good health. V usage is TRBV18 and J usage is TRBJ2-6; 8 bases are shared with TRBD1. Material for sequencing was central memory CD4+ T cells from blood. In DNA, the CDR3 is TGTGCCAGCTCACCCGCCGGGACAGGAAGCTCTGGGGCCAACGTCCTGACTTTC. Encoded protein: CASSPAGTGSSGANVLTF.